Each of the 18 T cell receptor beta chains below was sequenced from the same sample in a study of T-cell reconstitution after alpha-beta-depleted transplantation in children. As it was prepared, the TCRbeta library received unique molecular identifiers. TCRdb reanalysed the PCR reads using MiXCR and keeps one entry per CDR3 protein. The sample carries roughly 350,000 distinct CDR3 sequences, around a tenth recorded once. The sequenced sample was PBMCs from the stem cell graft donor, obtained from the stem cell graft. Source of these receptors: a human donor who donated a stem cell graft to a child with acute lymphoblastic leukemia.

In nucleotides, the CDR3 is TGTGCCAGCAGCGCGAGCTCCCCGGGACGGAGCCCAGATACGCAGTATTTT. Its protein is CASSASSPGRSPDTQYF. This sequence joins TRBV7-9 and TRBJ2-3; D tentatively reads TRBD1 or TRBD2 (5 bases each). Germline loops: CDR1 SEHNR, CDR2 FQNEAQ (reference sequence). The V and J ends lost 5 bases and 4 bases respectively, with 22 bases between them. The CDR3 sequence is 17 residues long.

The V and J genes are TRBV5-1 and TRBJ2-7; D is uncertain. This CDR3 contains 15 residues. Germline loops: CDR1 SGHRS, CDR2 YFSETQ. The ends were cut back, 4 bases at V and 5 bases at J, with 19 bases in the middle. CDR3 residues: CASSDNQGLPNEQYF. In DNA form, the CDR3 reads TGCGCCAGCAGCGATAACCAAGGGTTGCCCAACGAGCAGTACTTC.

The chain uses TRBV4-1 and TRBJ2-5; maybe TRBD2 (5 bases). V lost 4 bases to trimming and J lost 5 bases, with 17 bases between them. The CDR3 contains 15 residues. Germline V CDR1 and CDR2: MGHRA, YSYEKL. The CDR3 DNA is TGCGCCAGCAGCCCTTCCGGGGTTACAAGGGAGACCCAGTACTTC. Protein sequence: CASSPSGVTRETQYF.

About this clonotype: The junction shows a germline mismatch at one end, possibly a read error. V and J are TRBV12-3 or TRBV12-4 and TRBJ2-3, with 7 nucleotides matching TRBD1. The CDR3 totals 12 residues. CDR3 sequence (DNA): TGTGCCAGCAGTTTCGGGACAGCTACGCAGTATTTT. Protein: CASSFGTATQYF.

The table lists this clonotype with a few counts. The chain joins TRBV14 to TRBJ2-1; D is possibly TRBD1 (5 bases). Trimming removed 5 bases at V and 8 bases at J, with 16 bases between. This CDR3 is built from 14 residues. In germline, CDR1 is SGHDN, CDR2 FVKESK. CDR3 region: CASSWQGPRDEQFF. In nucleotides, the CDR3 is TGTGCCAGCAGCTGGCAGGGTCCCCGGGATGAGCAGTTCTTC.

This chain uses TRBV7-2 with TRBJ2-1, with 11 bases identical to TRBD2. V lost 6 bases and J lost 4; bases outside the gene matches: 5. Per the germline V gene, CDR1 is SGHTA and CDR2 is FQGNSA. The CDR3 sequence is 15 residues long. The CDR3 reads CASRRTSGPYNEQFF. DNA of the CDR3: TGTGCCAGCAGACGGACTAGCGGGCCTTACAATGAGCAGTTCTTC.

The chain recombines TRBV3-1 with TRBJ2-3; D is perhaps TRBD2 (5 bases). Germline CDR1 reads LGHDT; CDR2 reads YNNKEL (reference sequence). The CDR3 loop spans 18 amino acids. V was trimmed by 1 base and J by 2 bases, leaving 19 bases between them. The CDR3 loop is CASSQAPGGAANTDTQYF. The DNA for the CDR3 is TGTGCCAGCAGCCAAGCCCCTGGAGGAGCGGCGAACACAGATACGCAGTATTTT.

This clonotype was counted many times. The V call is TRBV20-1, the J call TRBJ2-5; tentative D call: TRBD1 (6 bases). V was trimmed by 0 bases and J by 0 bases, leaving 14 bases between them. CDR3 length: 16 amino acids. Germline V gives CDR1 DFQATT, CDR2 SNEGSKA (reference sequence). The CDR3 DNA reads TGCAGTGCTAGAGATCAGGAAGGGGGAGACCAAGAGACCCAGTACTTC. Translated: CSARDQEGGDQETQYF.

The CDR3 here is CASSQDGSSGRGDTQYF. The CDR3 DNA follows: TGTGCCAGCAGCCAAGATGGGAGTAGCGGGAGGGGAGATACGCAGTATTTT. The V and J genes are TRBV4-2 and TRBJ2-3; 11 bases map to TRBD2. CDR3 size: 17 residues. The V gene end was trimmed by 0 bases and the J gene end by 5 bases; junction bases not matched to a gene: 7. Germline V gene lookup returns CDR1 LGHNA and CDR2 YNFKEQ.

The chain combines TRBV20-1 with TRBJ2-3, with TRBD2 identical over 8 bases. V lost 0 bases to trimming and J lost 0 bases; unmatched junction nucleotides: 5. In germline, CDR1 is DFQATT, CDR2 SNEGSKA (reference sequence). This CDR3 spans 16 amino acids. CDR3 region: CSARDPAGGSTDTQYF. The CDR3 DNA reads TGCAGTGCTAGAGATCCGGCGGGAGGTAGCACAGATACGCAGTATTTT.

This clonotype was seen only a few times. The V call is TRBV4-2, the J call TRBJ1-1, with D hard to call. The ends were cut back, 5 bases at V and 2 bases at J, with 12 bases in the middle. The CDR3 loop spans 14 amino acids. CDR1 is LGHNA and CDR2 is YNFKEQ in the germline V gene. The CDR3 sequence is CASSKRTVNTEAFF. The DNA of the CDR3 is TGTGCCAGCAGCAAACGGACGGTTAACACTGAAGCTTTCTTT.

The chain carries TRBV7-9 and TRBJ1-2, with 7 bases matching TRBD1. CDR3 length: 17 amino acids. The germline V gene has CDR1 SEHNR and CDR2 FQNEAQ (reference sequence). V shed 0 bases and J 6 bases; nucleotides not matched to a gene: 13. The CDR3 nucleotides are TGTGCCAGCAGCTTAGCGTCGTGGAAGGGGGCGGGTGATGGCTACACCTTC. It is translated as CASSLASWKGAGDGYTF.

CDR3 bases: TGTGCGATCAGACTAGCGGGTACCAATGAGCAGTTCTTC. Translation gives CAIRLAGTNEQFF. This chain connects TRBV3-1 to TRBJ2-1; TRBD2 matches 10 bases. The germline gives CDR1 LGHDT, CDR2 YNNKEL (reference sequence). The CDR3 is 13 residues long.

This chain joins TRBV6-2 or TRBV6-3 and TRBJ2-1, with 10 bases identical to TRBD2. V shed 0 bases and J 2 bases; nucleotides not matched to a gene: 7. CDR3 length equals 18 residues. The germline gives CDR1 MNHEY, CDR2 SVGEGT. This chain's CDR3 is CASSYSRLAGDTYNEQFF. The CDR3 nucleotides read TGTGCCAGCAGTTACTCCCGGCTAGCGGGAGACACCTACAATGAGCAGTTCTTC.

Only one count was recorded for this clonotype. V usage is TRBV4-2 and J usage is TRBJ1-5, with 7 nucleotides matching TRBD1. Germline trimming cut 8 bases from V and 3 bases from J; bases unmatched to any gene: 7. The CDR3 runs to 14 residues. Germline values: CDR1 LGHNA, CDR2 YNFKEQ. CDR3 sequence reads: CASGPGTVNQPQHF. The CDR3 region has the DNA TGTGCCAGCGGCCCCGGGACAGTCAATCAGCCCCAGCATTTT.

This clonotype showed up just a few times. The chain employs TRBV19 and TRBJ1-4, with no clear D. From germline, CDR1 is LNHDA and CDR2 SQIVND (reference sequence). The germline V and J ends were trimmed by 7 bases and 6 bases, with 12 bases remaining between them. The CDR3 loop spans 13 amino acids. Written as DNA, the CDR3 is TGTGCCAGTATCGCGGGTCTGGATGAAAAACTGTTTTTT. It encodes CASIAGLDEKLFF.

This clonotype was detected only a few times. The chain has TRBV5-1 and TRBJ2-2; TRBD2 agrees at 10 bases. Trimming removed 4 bases from V and 0 bases from J; junction bases left unmatched: 9. Germline CDR1 reads SGHRS; CDR2 reads YFSETQ. The CDR3 consists of 18 residues. CDR3 loop: CASSGSLAGEANTGELFF. Written as DNA, the CDR3 is TGCGCCAGCAGCGGTTCGCTAGCGGGAGAAGCGAACACCGGGGAGCTGTTTTTT.

Only a few counts were recorded for this clonotype. The CDR3 nucleotides read TGTGCCAGCAGTTTGTTAGCGGGAGGGTTCACCGGGGAGCTGTTTTTT. Translating gives CASSLLAGGFTGELFF. The gene calls are TRBV12-3 or TRBV12-4 and TRBJ2-2; the match to TRBD2 covers 11 bases. The CDR3 length is 16 residues. The V gene end was trimmed by 3 bases and the J gene end by 4 bases; junction bases not matched to a gene: 4.